The 7 T cell receptor beta chains below all came from one sample that was sequenced in a study of OX40 agonist ivuxolimab in advanced cancers. Generated by immunoSEQ multiplex PCR, the TCRdb table keeps only in-frame clones and is missing some. The repertoire includes around 69,000 clones, over 75% of them detected once, and around 6.5% sits in the top ten. The source material was CD4+ or CD8+ T cells sorted from blood, sampled in a trial of the OX40 agonist ivuxolimab. Every receptor here comes from an adult with an advanced solid tumor such as melanoma, head and neck, liver or kidney cancer.

The rearrangement uses TRBV7-9 and TRBJ2-3; D call uncertain. This CDR3 is 13 amino acids long. Deletions cut 5 bases from V and 4 bases from J, with 10 bases between. From germline, CDR1 is SEHNR and CDR2 FQNEAQ (reference sequence). The DNA for the CDR3 is TGTGCCAGCAGCAGTGGGTGGGCAGATACGCAGTATTTT. Translating it yields CASSSGWADTQYF. Full variable domain (rest looked up from reference TRBV7-9 and TRBJ2-3): DTGVSQNPRHKITKRGQNVTFRCDPISEHNRLYWYRQTLGQGPEFLTYFQNEAQLEKSRLLSDRFSAERPKGSFSTLEIQRTEQGDSAMYLCASSSGWADTQYFGPGTRLTVL.

The chain employs TRBV6-1 and TRBJ1-1, with D possibly TRBD1 on 5 matching bases. Trimming cost V 1 base and J 5 bases, with 11 bases left between them. Germline CDR1 MNHNS, CDR2 SASEGT. This CDR3 is built from 14 residues. Here the CDR3 DNA reads TGTGCCAGCAGTGAAGGGGGGAGTGGAACTGAAGCTTTCTTT. As protein: CASSEGGSGTEAFF.

The V and J genes are TRBV7-9 and TRBJ1-1, with D uncertain. CDR1 is SEHNR, CDR2 FQNEAQ, per germline (reference sequence). The V and J ends lost 4 bases and 1 base respectively, with 10 bases between them. The CDR3 has 14 amino acids. CDR3 sequence (DNA): TGTGCCAGCAGCTGGGCTGGCGGGAACACTGAAGCTTTCTTT. Protein: CASSWAGGNTEAFF.

CDR3 DNA: TGCAGCGTTAGGGAGGCTGAAGCTTTCTTT. It is translated as CSVREAEAFF. The chain is built from TRBV29-1 and TRBJ1-1, with unresolved D. With 5 bases removed from V and 6 bases from J, the gap between germline ends came to 7 bases. CDR3 length: 10 amino acids. Germline V CDR1 and CDR2: SQVTM, ANQGSEA.

This clone was seen a single time. This chain joins TRBV6-5 and TRBJ2-5, with 7 positions matching TRBD2. The CDR3 runs to 12 residues. Germline V gene sequence: CDR1 MNHEY, CDR2 SVGAGI. Unmatched junction bases numbered 1, after V lost 2 bases and J lost 7 bases. The CDR3 loop reads CASSYGGGTQYF. The DNA of the CDR3 is TGTGCCAGCAGTTACGGGGGGGGGACCCAGTACTTC.

The sample holds one count of this clone. J is TRBJ2-3 and V is TRBV5-6, with D possibly matching TRBD2 (5 bases). V was clipped by 3 bases and J by 6 bases, with 5 bases between them. Per germline, CDR1 SGHDT and CDR2 YYEEEE. The length of the CDR3 is 11 residues. CDR3 loop: CASSSGDTQYF. The CDR3 nucleotides read TGTGCCAGCAGCTCGGGGGATACGCAGTATTTT.

The gene calls are TRBV30 and TRBJ2-1, with 13 nucleotides matching TRBD2. The CDR3 totals 15 residues. After removal of 2 bases from V and 5 bases from J, the junction contained 3 bases not matched to a gene. Germline V gene lookup returns CDR1 GTSNPN and CDR2 SVGIG (reference sequence). CDR3 amino acids: CAWSHGTSGNNEQFF. In DNA, the CDR3 is TGTGCCTGGAGTCACGGGACTAGCGGGAACAATGAGCAGTTCTTC.